A single sample is the source of the 19 T cell receptor beta chains below, sequenced in a study of T cell repertoires in cytomegalovirus infection. TCRdb ran MiXCR on the reads and lists one entry per CDR3 protein. Of 200,000 to 300,000 distinct CDR3 sequences listed, around an eighth are singletons. Input material: PBMCs. Every receptor here comes from a human donor in good health (CMV status not recorded). Some clones in this sample may be carry-over from other donors' samples.

V and J are TRBV20-1 and TRBJ2-7; 10 nucleotides match TRBD2. CDR1 and CDR2 (germline): DFQATT, SNEGSKA (reference sequence). The junction had 11 bases not matched to a gene; V was cut back by 7 bases and J by 2 bases. The CDR3 sequence is 15 residues long. This CDR3 reads CSGGPSGRPPYEQYF. The DNA of the CDR3 is TGCAGTGGAGGGCCTAGCGGGAGACCCCCCTACGAGCAGTACTTC.

This clonotype was seen repeatedly, ten times or more. V and J are TRBV11-2 and TRBJ2-3; perhaps TRBD2 as D (7 bases). The germline CDR1 and CDR2 sequences are SGHAT and FQNNGV. Trimming took off 3 bases at V and 5 bases at J, with 15 bases between the two ends. The CDR3 is made up of 15 amino acids. CDR3 region: CASSLGGGPLDTQYF. In nucleotides, the CDR3 is TGTGCCAGCAGCTTGGGGGGGGGGCCGTTAGATACGCAGTATTTT.

The chain couples TRBV10-3 to TRBJ1-2, with 8 nucleotides matching TRBD1. Germline V CDR1 and CDR2: ENHRY, SYGVKD. CDR3 length: 13 residues. V lost 10 bases, J lost 6 bases, and 10 bases stayed unmatched. The CDR3 DNA follows: TGTGCCACCGCGGACAGGGTCATTGATGGCTACACCTTC. Protein sequence: CATADRVIDGYTF.

The chain combines TRBV12-3 or TRBV12-4 with TRBJ2-1, with TRBD1 matching 8 bases. Trimming took 5 bases from V and 6 from J; bases not matched to a gene: 6. This CDR3 comprises 14 residues. The CDR3 is CASSPGQGFNEQFF. CDR3 nucleotide sequence: TGTGCCAGCAGTCCCGGACAGGGTTTCAATGAGCAGTTCTTC.

This clonotype was seen a handful of times. The gene calls are TRBV2 and TRBJ2-5; D possibly uses TRBD1 or TRBD2 (6 bases each). Germline V lookup: CDR1 SNHLY, CDR2 FYNNEI. The CDR3 extends over 15 amino acids. V lost 3 bases, J lost 2 bases, and 13 bases lay in between. This chain's CDR3 is CASSEPRGPQETQYF. The CDR3 DNA follows: TGTGCCAGCAGTGAGCCCCGGGGGCCTCAAGAGACCCAGTACTTC. Based on the CDR3 plus reference TRBV2 and TRBJ2-5, the full variable domain is EPEVTQTPSHQVTQMGQEVILRCVPISNHLYFYWYRQILGQKVEFLVSFYNNEISEKSEIFDDQFSVERPDGSNFTLKIRSTKLEDSAMYFCASSEPRGPQETQYFGPGTRLLVL.

This clonotype was seen many times. The V gene is TRBV7-2, the J gene TRBJ2-1, with 9 nucleotides matching TRBD2. From germline, CDR1 is SGHTA and CDR2 FQGNSA. V gave up 2 bases and J gave up 4 bases; unmatched junction bases: 6. The CDR3 runs 16 residues. The CDR3 region is CASSLSSGAPYNEQFF. The CDR3 DNA is TGTGCCAGCAGCTTATCTAGCGGGGCCCCTTACAATGAGCAGTTCTTC.

This clonotype has a count of ten or more. J is TRBJ2-1 and V is TRBV6-2 or TRBV6-3; 10 bases line up with TRBD1. The ends lost 5 bases at V and 7 bases at J; junction bases unmatched: 5. The CDR3 is made up of 14 amino acids. The germline V gene has CDR1 MNHEY and CDR2 SVGEGT. CDR3 in amino acids: CASSPTGGLNEQFF. The CDR3 DNA reads as TGTGCCAGCAGTCCGACAGGGGGCTTAAATGAGCAGTTCTTC.

This clonotype was seen at least ten times. This chain connects TRBV28 to TRBJ2-7; 7 bases align to TRBD2. Trimming removed 8 bases from V and 3 bases from J; junction bases left unmatched: 4. The germline CDR1 and CDR2 sequences are MDHEN and SYDVKM. The CDR3 is 12 residues long. This chain's CDR3 is CASGAGFYEQYF. CDR3 sequence (DNA): TGTGCCAGCGGAGCGGGGTTCTACGAGCAGTACTTC.

The V call is TRBV28, the J call TRBJ1-4; 7 bases are a match to TRBD1. Germline trimming cut 5 bases from V and 8 bases from J; bases unmatched to any gene: 11. Germline V CDR1 and CDR2: MDHEN, SYDVKM. The CDR3 spans 15 residues. The CDR3 bases are TGTGCCAGCAGTCCCCGACAGGGTTCGGGCGAAAAACTGTTTTTT. Encoded protein: CASSPRQGSGEKLFF.

This clonotype was recorded many times. The chain has TRBV7-2 and TRBJ2-2; 10 positions agree with TRBD2. CDR1 is SGHTA, CDR2 FQGNSA, per germline. There are 16 residues in the CDR3. J was trimmed by 7 bases and V by 1 base; bases with no gene match: 6. The CDR3, as DNA: TGTGCCAGCAGCTTAGGCAGCGGGAGGGCCCTCGGGGAGCTGTTTTTT. Translated: CASSLGSGRALGELFF.

CDR3 DNA sequence: TGTGCCAGCAGCGCCGGGACTAGCGGTTTCGGGGAGCTGTTTTTT. It encodes CASSAGTSGFGELFF. The rearrangement joins TRBV7-9 to TRBJ2-2; 11 nucleotides match TRBD2. CDR1 and CDR2 (germline): SEHNR, FQNEAQ (reference sequence). The CDR3 length is 15 residues. V dropped 5 bases and J dropped 7; count of bases not matched to a gene: 6.

This clonotype was recorded at least ten times. The rearrangement links TRBV29-1 to TRBJ2-1, with D unresolved. V shed 4 bases and J shed 8 bases, with 9 bases lying between them. Germline CDR1 and CDR2: SQVTM and ANQGSEA. There are 11 residues in the CDR3. CDR3 residues: CSVALKHEQFF. The CDR3 DNA reads TGCAGCGTTGCGCTGAAGCATGAGCAGTTCTTC.

This clonotype has more than one count but fewer than ten. This chain joins TRBV3-1 and TRBJ1-1, with 11 bases that match TRBD1. Germline V gene data show CDR1 as LGHDT and CDR2 as YNNKEL (reference sequence). The CDR3 is made up of 16 amino acids. V lost 0 bases and J lost 1; bases outside the gene matches: 1. CDR3 sequence reads: CASSQEGQGENTEAFF. DNA for the CDR3: TGTGCCAGCAGCCAAGAGGGACAGGGGGAGAACACTGAAGCTTTCTTT.

The chain joins TRBV5-4 to TRBJ2-5; 9 nucleotides agree with TRBD1. J was trimmed by 2 bases and V by 5 bases; bases with no gene match: 4. This CDR3 comprises 14 residues. The V gene's germline CDR1 is SGHNT and CDR2 YYREEE (reference sequence). CDR3 loop: CASSWDREQETQYF. In nucleotides, the CDR3 is TGTGCCAGCAGTTGGGACAGGGAACAAGAGACCCAGTACTTC.

This clonotype appeared a few times. This chain uses TRBV10-3 with TRBJ1-2; maybe TRBD1 (5 bases). V dropped 7 bases and J dropped 2 bases, with 11 bases sitting between them. The V gene's germline CDR1 is ENHRY and CDR2 SYGVKD. The CDR3 is 13 residues long. The CDR3 is CAITQGRNYGYTF. The CDR3 nucleotides are TGTGCCATCACTCAGGGACGGAACTATGGCTACACCTTC.

This clonotype was observed a few times. This chain joins TRBV5-6 and TRBJ1-6, with a tentative D call TRBD1 (5 bases). V gave up 4 bases and J gave up 8 bases, with 16 bases separating them. CDR1 is SGHDT and CDR2 is YYEEEE in the germline V gene. CDR3 length equals 15 residues. CDR3 loop: CASSGQTVMDSPLHF. In DNA form, the CDR3 reads TGTGCCAGCAGCGGGCAGACAGTGATGGATTCACCCCTCCACTTT.

The chain joins TRBV7-9 to TRBJ1-3; D is undetermined. Between the trimmed V and J ends, which lost 3 bases and 5 bases, there was a span of 20 bases. The length of the CDR3 is 17 residues. The germline V gene has CDR1 SEHNR and CDR2 FQNEAQ (reference sequence). The CDR3 loop reads CASSFIPGPARRNTIYF. The CDR3 bases are TGTGCCAGCAGCTTCATCCCGGGCCCCGCTCGTAGAAACACCATATATTTT.

This clonotype has a count of ten or more. The CDR3 DNA reads as TGTGCCAGCAGCTTAAAAGCCCGGGGGGGCCGCACAGATACGCAGTATTTT. Protein: CASSLKARGGRTDTQYF. This chain joins TRBV7-2 and TRBJ2-3; 8 nucleotides align to TRBD2. Germline V gene sequence: CDR1 SGHTA, CDR2 FQGNSA. The CDR3 loop spans 17 amino acids. V was clipped by 2 bases and J by 1 base; unmatched bases: 8.

This clonotype has more than one count but fewer than ten. The rearrangement uses TRBV5-1 and TRBJ1-3; 9 positions match TRBD1. The CDR3 spans 15 residues. The germline V gene encodes CDR1 SGHRS and CDR2 YFSETQ. J lost 4 bases, V lost 4 bases, and 6 bases had no gene match. CDR3: CASSQGQGEGNTIYF. CDR3 nucleotide sequence: TGCGCCAGCAGCCAGGGACAGGGCGAAGGAAACACCATATATTTT.